Reported below is one TCR beta chain. This record comes from a study of blood T cell repertoires in COVID-19. Study background: Spain, Italy and the United States supplied samples that represented acute and convalescent COVID-19.

V trimming: 4 bases; J trimming: 3 bases; junction bases outside the gene matches: 6. The germline V gene encodes CDR1 LGHDT and CDR2 YNNKEL (reference sequence). The CDR3 sequence is 15 residues long. Under the authors' procedure: Nucleated cell counts were estimated from reference gene primer amplification. Generated by immunoSEQ multiplex PCR, the TCRdb table keeps only in-frame clones and is missing some. Clone size and V and J calls were adopted from that table, with D and trimming inferred from the DNA. The sample lists roughly 150,000 clones, roughly 84% occurring once. The chain links TRBV3-1 (or the pseudogene TRBV3-2) to TRBJ1-3; 7 bases map to TRBD1. This TCR came from a woman of 80 years or more with active or convalescent COVID-19. Source material: peripheral blood. The CDR3 is CASSRSGTVGNTIYF. CDR3 coding DNA: TGTGCCAGCAGCCGATCCGGGACAGTTGGAAACACCATATATTTT.